This T cell receptor (beta chain) was sequenced during a study of shared clonotypes between healthy human individuals. Method: immunoSEQ multiplex PCR; TCRdb's copy keeps in-frame clones and lacks some. Of 950,000 to 1,300,000 clones in the sample, around 74% are singletons; the top ten hold 1.4% to 1.5%. Each donor was a Caucasian adult residing in Nashville, Tennessee. The sequence derives from a man between 18 and 29 years old in good health. Material: memory CD4+ T cells sorted from blood. The subset is: CD45RA-negative fraction.

CDR3 nucleotides: TGTGCCAGTAGTAAAGACAGGGTGTCCGGGGAGCTGTTTTTT. It yields the protein CASSKDRVSGELFF. The V and J genes are TRBV19 and TRBJ2-2, with TRBD1 matching over 7 bases. Germline V CDR1 and CDR2: LNHDA, SQIVND (reference sequence). The CDR3 has 14 amino acids. V dropped 4 bases and J dropped 6; count of bases not matched to a gene: 5.